The source of this TCR beta chain is a study of T cell clonotyping in hematopoietic cell transplantation. Repertoires were generated with immunoSEQ multiplex PCR, while TCRdb's copy carries only in-frame clones and drops some. The sample lists about 36,000 clones; around nine tenths were seen once. CDR1 is MDHEN, CDR2 SYDVKM, per germline. The CDR3 runs 18 residues. Trimming took 4 bases from V and 1 from J; bases not matched to a gene: 8. The study, taken as a whole, reports: Recipient TCR diversity dropped after transplant; expanded clonotypes rose from day 30 to 180.

Concerning this clone: Its cognate antigen is unknown.

The receptor comes from a woman aged 35 to 49 in good health. Some clones in this sample may be carry-over from other donors' samples. What was sequenced was peripheral blood mononuclear cells. J is TRBJ1-4 and V is TRBV28; 11 bases align to TRBD1. This chain's CDR3 is CASSSSGTGGETNEKLFF. CDR3 in DNA: TGTGCCAGCAGTTCCTCCGGGACAGGGGGAGAAACTAATGAAAAACTGTTTTTT.